This TCR beta chain comes out of a study of read filtering for tumor transcriptome and immune sequencing. From about 0.4 ug of RNA, a library with molecular barcoded alpha/delta and beta/gamma adaptors was made. TCRdb re-derived calls from the reads in MiXCR, one entry per CDR3 protein. The sample includes tens of thousands of distinct CDR3 sequences, roughly 19% seen only once; the top ten take approximately 18%. V gave up 4 bases and J gave up 7 bases, with 8 bases separating them. Germline assignment: CDR1 SGHVS and CDR2 FNYEAQ. This CDR3 comprises 12 residues. The specimen was a population of CD138-negative cells sorted from bone marrow. This TCR was recovered from a donor at least 40 years old with multiple myeloma. This chain uses TRBV7-6 with TRBJ2-1; unclear D gene. For the CDR3, the DNA is TGTGCCAGCAGCTGTTTACGAAATGAGCAGTTCTTC. Translated: CASSCLRNEQFF. The complete variable domain, with remaining parts taken from reference TRBV7-6 and TRBJ2-1, reads GAGVSQSPRYKVTKRGQDVALRCDPISGHVSLYWYRQALGQGPEFLTYFNYEAQQDKSGLPNDRFSAERPEGSISTLTIQRTEQRDSAMYRCASSCLRNEQFFGPGTRLTVL.